This T cell receptor beta chain was sequenced during a study of shared clonotypes between healthy human individuals. Unsorted samples used some 89 million PBMCs for genomic DNA. The CDR3 extends over 13 amino acids. Trimming stripped 4 bases from V and 1 base from J, with 9 bases between. Germline lookup yields CDR1 SGHDT and CDR2 YYEEEE. On this clone itself: Its antigen is unidentified.

It was at deep level that the assay was run. Scientists sequenced DNA from unsorted PBMC on ten immunoSEQ deep assay plates. Method: immunoSEQ multiplex PCR; TCRdb's copy keeps in-frame clones and lacks some. Among approximately 510,000 clones listed, approximately 79% were seen once. Overall study results and limits: Limited genetic and exposure-history diversity came from having few donors.

This sequence was found in a woman in her thirties or forties in good health. Some clones in this sample may be carry-over from other donors' samples. The specimen sequenced was PBMCs. The chain has TRBV5-6 and TRBJ2-7; D remains ambiguous. In DNA form, the CDR3 reads TGTGCCAGCAGCAAGGTCGGTTCCTACGAGCAGTACTTC. As protein: CASSKVGSYEQYF.